This TCR beta chain was sequenced in a study of Graves' ophthalmopathy and Graves' hyperthyroidism. This clonotype showed up many times. The V and J ends lost 4 bases and 2 bases respectively, with 10 bases between them. Germline CDR1 is SGHRS and CDR2 is YFSETQ. This CDR3 spans 14 amino acids. Amplifying from RNA transcripts, the study obtained TCR beta CDR3 regions. Second-round multiplex PCR came after first-round RT-PCR with HTBI primers. TCRdb reanalysed the multiplex PCR reads using MiXCR and keeps one entry per CDR3 protein. The sample holds around 22,000 distinct CDR3 sequences, 48% seen once. Clinical symptoms, serum thyroxine, TRAb, thyroid ultrasound and orbital computed tomography were relied on for diagnosis.

V usage is TRBV5-1 and J usage is TRBJ1-3; D is unclear. Input material: peripheral blood. This TCR was sampled from an adult woman with stable Graves' hyperthyroidism. The CDR3 nucleotides read TGCGCCAGCAGCGAAGGACGGCCTGGAAACACCATATATTTT. It codes for CASSEGRPGNTIYF.